This passage covers 26 T cell receptor beta chains from one sample sequenced in a study of cytomegalovirus exposure and HLA in healthy donors. In the PCR, 60 Vbeta and 13 Jbeta primers were used. Generated by immunoSEQ multiplex PCR, the TCRdb table keeps only in-frame clones and is missing some. Seen here are around 95,000 clones, around 72% observed once, and the top ten hold 1.8%. Sequenced material: PBMCs. The receptors were gathered from a male donor in good health and CMV-seronegative.

This clone was counted a single time. V is TRBV9 and J is TRBJ2-7; D possibly corresponds to TRBD2 (6 bases). The CDR3 loop spans 18 amino acids. The V end was cut by 2 bases, the J end by 0 bases, with 21 bases between. Germline V lookup: CDR1 SGDLS, CDR2 YYNGEE. This chain's CDR3 is CASSVALTLPGSSYEQYF. CDR3 coding DNA: TGTGCCAGCAGCGTCGCCTTAACTTTACCCGGGAGCTCCTACGAGCAGTACTTC.

The rearrangement uses TRBV29-1 and TRBJ2-5; D may be TRBD1 (6 bases). The V gene's germline CDR1 is SQVTM and CDR2 ANQGSEA. This CDR3 is built from 15 residues. The ends were cut back, 0 bases at V and 4 bases at J, with 15 bases in the middle. Here the CDR3 DNA reads TGCAGCGTTGAAGACCCCCCGCAGGGGTTAGAGACCCAGTACTTC. Amino acid sequence: CSVEDPPQGLETQYF.

The chain recombines TRBV9 with TRBJ2-2; D might be TRBD2 (6 bases). V shed 4 bases and J shed 4 bases, with 14 bases lying between them. CDR1 and CDR2 (germline): SGDLS, YYNGEE. This CDR3 spans 15 amino acids. CDR3 nucleotide sequence: TGTGCCAGCAGCCCCCAAGGAGGGGCCACCGGGGAGCTGTTTTTT. Protein sequence: CASSPQGGATGELFF.

This chain links TRBV6-1 with TRBJ2-7; 9 bases are a match to TRBD2. Germline V gene sequence: CDR1 MNHNS, CDR2 SASEGT. Trimming at V came to 6 bases and at J to 1 base, leaving 7 bases not matched to a gene. This CDR3 comprises 15 residues. The CDR3 sequence is CASRLASGISYEQYF. In nucleotides, the CDR3 is TGTGCCAGCAGGCTTGCTAGCGGGATATCCTACGAGCAGTACTTC.

The chain recombines TRBV27 with TRBJ2-7; TRBD2 matches 14 bases. V gave up 5 bases and J gave up 6 bases; unmatched junction bases: 9. This CDR3 contains 16 residues. Germline loops: CDR1 MNHEY, CDR2 SMNVEV (reference sequence). The CDR3, as DNA: TGTGCCAGCAGTGTACTTGGGACTAGCGGGAGACGCGAGCAGTACTTC. Amino acids: CASSVLGTSGRREQYF.

The CDR3 DNA reads TGTGCCAGTAGTAGGACTAGCGGGGGAGTTATCCAGTTCTTC. It encodes CASSRTSGGVIQFF. The rearrangement uses TRBV19 and TRBJ2-1, with 13 bases matching TRBD2. The CDR3 sequence is 14 residues long. V lost 4 bases and J lost 13; bases outside the gene matches: 7. The V gene's germline CDR1 is LNHDA and CDR2 SQIVND (reference sequence).

Only one count was recorded for this clone. The chain couples TRBV28 to TRBJ2-7, with 10 bases matching TRBD1. The germline CDR1 and CDR2 sequences are MDHEN and SYDVKM. V was clipped by 1 base and J by 4 bases; unmatched bases: 4. This CDR3 spans 15 amino acids. The CDR3, as DNA: TGTGCCAGCAGTTTATCCCCGGGACAGGGGTACGAGCAGTACTTC. Translation gives CASSLSPGQGYEQYF.

V usage is TRBV30 and J usage is TRBJ2-2, with 8 bases lining up with TRBD2. The CDR3 is 18 amino acids. The V and J ends lost 1 base and 0 bases, in that order; junction bases with no gene match: 10. CDR1 is GTSNPN and CDR2 is SVGIG in the germline V gene (reference sequence). This chain's CDR3 is CAWSAFSGTFANTGELFF. In nucleotides, the CDR3 is TGTGCCTGGAGTGCGTTTAGCGGGACGTTCGCGAACACCGGGGAGCTGTTTTTT.

The J gene is TRBJ1-1, the V gene TRBV25-1, with 9 bases identical to TRBD1. The CDR3 totals 15 residues. V dropped 2 bases and J dropped 3; count of bases not matched to a gene: 4. Germline V gene data show CDR1 as MGHDK and CDR2 as SYGVNS. The CDR3 spells CASSELQGAHTEAFF. The CDR3 DNA sequence: TGTGCCAGCAGTGAACTACAGGGGGCGCACACTGAAGCTTTCTTT.

V gene TRBV28 combines with J gene TRBJ2-5; TRBD1 is a possible D gene (5 bases). The ends were cut back, 4 bases at V and 2 bases at J, with 8 bases in the middle. CDR1 is MDHEN and CDR2 is SYDVKM in the germline V gene. CDR3 size: 13 residues. CDR3: CASSSQGQETQYF. In DNA, the CDR3 is TGTGCCAGCAGTTCCCAGGGACAAGAGACCCAGTACTTC.

This clone was observed a handful of times. The rearrangement joins TRBV5-6 to TRBJ1-6, with TRBD1 identical over 9 bases. Per the germline V gene, CDR1 is SGHDT and CDR2 is YYEEEE. The CDR3 loop spans 16 amino acids. V lost 0 bases, J lost 6 bases, and 4 bases stayed unmatched. The CDR3 bases are TGTGCCAGCAGCTTGGCCGGGACAGGGAGTAATTCACCCCTCCACTTT. Residues: CASSLAGTGSNSPLHF.

The genes are TRBV6-6 and TRBJ2-1; a weak D match, TRBD2 (7 bases). Germline assignment: CDR1 MNHNY and CDR2 SVGAGI (reference sequence). The germline V and J ends were trimmed by 2 bases and 6 bases, with 17 bases remaining between them. The CDR3 covers 16 residues. DNA for the CDR3: TGTGCCAGCAGTTACGGGGGGCTAGCGGCCACCAATGAGCAGTTCTTC. Its protein is CASSYGGLAATNEQFF.

The gene calls are TRBV19 and TRBJ1-2; 8 bases are shared with TRBD1. J lost 6 bases, V lost 4 bases, and 7 bases had no gene match. Germline V gene sequence: CDR1 LNHDA, CDR2 SQIVND (reference sequence). The CDR3 has 14 amino acids. The CDR3 sequence: CASSTTDRVHGYTF. The CDR3 DNA reads TGTGCCAGTAGTACCACGGACAGGGTCCATGGCTACACCTTC.

This CDR3 reads CASSVAGAGNTIYF. In DNA, the CDR3 is TGTGCCAGCAGCGTAGCAGGGGCTGGAAACACCATATATTTT. The chain combines TRBV9 with TRBJ1-3, with D possibly being TRBD1 (6 bases). The CDR3 spans 14 residues. The V end was cut by 0 bases, the J end by 2 bases, with 6 bases between. Germline V lookup: CDR1 SGDLS, CDR2 YYNGEE. The full variable domain, its missing parts supplied by reference TRBV9 and TRBJ1-3, is DSGVTQTPKHLITATGQRVTLRCSPRSGDLSVYWYQQSLDQGLQFLIQYYNGEERAKGNILERFSAQQFPDLHSELNLSSLELGDSALYFCASSVAGAGNTIYFGEGSWLTVV.

This clone came up once. V usage is TRBV5-5 and J usage is TRBJ1-1; D perhaps matches TRBD1 (6 bases). V lost 2 bases and J 6 bases, leaving 17 bases between the germline ends. In germline, CDR1 is SGHKS, CDR2 YYEKEE (reference sequence). The CDR3 covers 15 residues. The CDR3 spells CASSFGRQDKSEAFF. CDR3 DNA: TGTGCCAGCAGCTTCGGGCGACAGGATAAGTCTGAAGCTTTCTTT.

The rearrangement uses TRBV5-1 and TRBJ2-7, with D possibly matching TRBD2 (5 bases). The V and J ends lost 4 bases and 6 bases respectively, with 11 bases between them. Germline V gene data show CDR1 as SGHRS and CDR2 as YFSETQ. The CDR3 runs 12 residues. The CDR3 sequence: CASSRYAGEQYF. The DNA of the CDR3 is TGCGCCAGCAGCCGCTATGCGGGCGAGCAGTACTTC.

The chain is built from TRBV9 and TRBJ1-1, with a possible D match to TRBD1 (5 bases). CDR3 size: 14 residues. CDR1 and CDR2 from the germline V gene are SGDLS and YYNGEE. Deletions cut 3 bases from V and 1 base from J, with 10 bases between. The CDR3 loop reads CASSADIPNTEAFF. In nucleotides, the CDR3 is TGTGCCAGCAGCGCGGACATTCCGAACACTGAAGCTTTCTTT.

V is TRBV28 and J is TRBJ1-1; a weak D match, TRBD1 (5 bases). The V gene lost 3 bases and the J gene lost 4 bases, with 9 bases spanning the gap. The germline V gene has CDR1 MDHEN and CDR2 SYDVKM. This CDR3 comprises 13 residues. The chain's CDR3 is CASSLGRATEAFF. The CDR3 DNA is TGTGCCAGCAGTTTGGGCAGGGCCACTGAAGCTTTCTTT. The variable domain in full, completed from reference TRBV28 and TRBJ1-1, reads DVKVTQSSRYLVKRTGEKVFLECVQDMDHENMFWYRQDPGLGLRLIYFSYDVKMKEKGDIPEGYSVSREKKERFSLILESASTNQTSMYLCASSLGRATEAFFGQGTRLTVV.

The gene calls are TRBV7-3 and TRBJ2-1; 9 positions match TRBD2. V lost 5 bases to trimming and J lost 6 bases; unmatched junction nucleotides: 8. Germline V gene lookup returns CDR1 SGHTA and CDR2 FQGTGA. The CDR3 runs to 15 residues. The chain's CDR3 is CASSPRTSALNEQFF. The CDR3 DNA sequence: TGTGCCAGCAGCCCTCGGACTAGCGCGCTCAATGAGCAGTTCTTC.

In its sample, this clone was seen a few times. The CDR3 spells CASCEGQFNQPQHF. The CDR3 coding sequence is TGTGCCAGCTGTGAGGGACAGTTTAATCAGCCCCAGCATTTT. The chain links TRBV28 to TRBJ1-5, with 7 bases fitting TRBD1. Germline V CDR1 and CDR2: MDHEN, SYDVKM. The ends lost 8 bases at V and 4 bases at J; junction bases unmatched: 8. The CDR3 has 14 amino acids.

The chain employs TRBV28 and TRBJ2-5, with a tentative D call TRBD2 (5 bases). CDR1 and CDR2 from the germline V gene are MDHEN and SYDVKM. V gave up 3 bases and J gave up 5 bases, with 13 bases separating them. The CDR3 is 14 amino acids. The DNA for the CDR3 is TGTGCCAGCAGTTTTGCTAGCTCGGGGGAGACCCAGTACTTC. It specifies CASSFASSGETQYF.

This sequence joins TRBV27 and TRBJ2-7; 8 nucleotides match TRBD2. The CDR3 has 14 residues. The junction had 5 bases not matched to a gene; V was cut back by 5 bases and J by 2 bases. Germline CDR1 and CDR2: MNHEY and SMNVEV (reference sequence). CDR3 loop: CASSESGRAYEQYF. CDR3 DNA sequence: TGTGCCAGCAGTGAAAGCGGGAGAGCCTACGAGCAGTACTTC.

V and J are TRBV28 and TRBJ2-5; 8 nucleotides agree with TRBD1. The CDR3 covers 16 residues. V shed 6 bases and J 11 bases; nucleotides not matched to a gene: 20. Per the germline V gene, CDR1 is MDHEN and CDR2 is SYDVKM. The CDR3 sequence: CASREAGQGQLWEQYF. The CDR3, as DNA: TGTGCCAGCAGGGAAGCCGGACAGGGCCAGCTTTGGGAGCAGTACTTC.

There are a few counts of this clone. The chain links TRBV19 to TRBJ2-1; tentatively, D is TRBD1 (6 bases). The CDR3 sequence is 16 residues long. Trimming left V 4 bases short and J 4 bases short, with 17 bases between. Germline loops: CDR1 LNHDA, CDR2 SQIVND (reference sequence). The CDR3 spells CASSTLIQGPYNEQFF. In DNA, the CDR3 is TGTGCCAGTAGTACCCTTATACAGGGACCATACAATGAGCAGTTCTTC. The full variable domain, with the rest looked up from reference TRBV19 and TRBJ2-1, is DGGITQSPKYLFRKEGQNVTLSCEQNLNHDAMYWYRQDPGQGLRLIYYSQIVNDFQKGDIAEGYSVSREKKESFPLTVTSAQKNPTAFYLCASSTLIQGPYNEQFFGPGTRLTVL.

The V and J genes are TRBV7-2 and TRBJ2-1; 9 nucleotides line up with TRBD1. The J segment lost 4 bases and the V segment lost 0 bases, leaving 4 bases of the junction unmatched. The CDR3 contains 16 residues. Per the germline V gene, CDR1 is SGHTA and CDR2 is FQGNSA. This CDR3 is CASSLATGGPYNEQFF. Written as DNA, the CDR3 is TGTGCCAGCAGCTTAGCGACAGGGGGGCCTTACAATGAGCAGTTCTTC.

This clone was seen once. The chain joins TRBV30 to TRBJ1-2, with TRBD1 matching over 7 bases. Looked up from germline, CDR1 is GTSNPN and CDR2 is SVGIG (reference sequence). The CDR3 runs 14 residues. With V trimmed by 0 bases and J by 6 bases, 7 bases remained unmatched. The CDR3 spells CAWSVRRQGDGYTF. In nucleotides, the CDR3 is TGTGCCTGGAGTGTACGTAGACAGGGTGATGGCTACACCTTC.